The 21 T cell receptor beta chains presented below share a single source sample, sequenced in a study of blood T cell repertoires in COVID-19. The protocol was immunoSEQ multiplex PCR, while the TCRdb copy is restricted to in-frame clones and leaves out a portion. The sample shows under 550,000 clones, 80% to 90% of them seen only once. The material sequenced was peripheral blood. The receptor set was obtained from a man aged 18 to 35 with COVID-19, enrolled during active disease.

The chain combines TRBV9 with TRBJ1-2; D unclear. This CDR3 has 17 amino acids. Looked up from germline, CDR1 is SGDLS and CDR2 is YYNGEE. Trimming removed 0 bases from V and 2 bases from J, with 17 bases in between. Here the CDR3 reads CASSVASGPYLNYGYTF. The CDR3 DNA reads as TGTGCCAGCAGCGTAGCCAGCGGGCCCTACCTGAACTATGGCTACACCTTC.

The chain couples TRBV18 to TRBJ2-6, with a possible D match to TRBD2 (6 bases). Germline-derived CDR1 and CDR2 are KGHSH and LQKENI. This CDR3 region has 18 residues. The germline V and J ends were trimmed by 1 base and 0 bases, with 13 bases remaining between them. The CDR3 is CASSPRSLANSGANVLTF. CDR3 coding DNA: TGTGCCAGCTCACCACGGTCCCTAGCGAACTCTGGGGCCAACGTCCTGACTTTC. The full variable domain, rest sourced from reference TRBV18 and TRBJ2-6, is NAGVMQNPRHLVRRRGQEARLRCSPMKGHSHVYWYRQLPEEGLKFMVYLQKENIIDESGMPKERFSAEFPKEGPSILRIQQVVRGDSAAYFCASSPRSLANSGANVLTFGAGSRLTVL.

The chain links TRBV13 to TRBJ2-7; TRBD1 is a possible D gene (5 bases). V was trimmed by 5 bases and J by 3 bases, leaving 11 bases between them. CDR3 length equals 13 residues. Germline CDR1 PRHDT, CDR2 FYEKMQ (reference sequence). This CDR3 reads CASSPGTGYEQYF. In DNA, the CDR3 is TGTGCCAGCAGCCCCGGTACAGGCTACGAGCAGTACTTC.

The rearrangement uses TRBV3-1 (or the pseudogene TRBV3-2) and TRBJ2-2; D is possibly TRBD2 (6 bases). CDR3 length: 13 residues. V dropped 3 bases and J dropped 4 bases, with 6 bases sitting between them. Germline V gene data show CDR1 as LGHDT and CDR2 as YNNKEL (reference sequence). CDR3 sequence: CASSQGGTGELFF. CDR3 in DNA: TGTGCCAGCAGCCAGGGGGGCACCGGGGAGCTGTTTTTT.

The CDR3 DNA reads TGTGCCACAGCCGGGGGCACAGATACGCAGTATTTT. The encoded protein is CATAGGTDTQYF. The J gene is TRBJ2-3, the V gene TRBV7-9; maybe TRBD2 (5 bases). The CDR3 runs 12 residues. Germline values: CDR1 SEHNR, CDR2 FQNEAQ (reference sequence). V lost 10 bases and J lost 1, with 9 bases in between.

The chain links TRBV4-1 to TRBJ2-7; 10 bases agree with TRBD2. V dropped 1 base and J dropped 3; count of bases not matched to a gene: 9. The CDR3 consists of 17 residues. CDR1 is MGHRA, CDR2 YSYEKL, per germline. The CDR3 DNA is TGCGCCAGCAGCCAAGGTCTCACTAGCGGGGCTGTCTACGAGCAGTACTTC. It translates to CASSQGLTSGAVYEQYF.

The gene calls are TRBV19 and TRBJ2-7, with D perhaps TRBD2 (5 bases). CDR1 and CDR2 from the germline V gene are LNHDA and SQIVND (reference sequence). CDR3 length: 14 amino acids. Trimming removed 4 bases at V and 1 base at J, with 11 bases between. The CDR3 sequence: CASSKSTGSYEQYF. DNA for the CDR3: TGTGCCAGTAGTAAATCTACGGGATCCTACGAGCAGTACTTC.

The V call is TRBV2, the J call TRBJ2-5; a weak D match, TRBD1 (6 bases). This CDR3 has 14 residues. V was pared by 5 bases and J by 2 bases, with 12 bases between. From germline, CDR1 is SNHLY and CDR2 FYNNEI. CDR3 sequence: CASSHRTVQETQYF. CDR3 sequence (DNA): TGTGCCAGCAGTCACAGGACAGTACAAGAGACCCAGTACTTC.

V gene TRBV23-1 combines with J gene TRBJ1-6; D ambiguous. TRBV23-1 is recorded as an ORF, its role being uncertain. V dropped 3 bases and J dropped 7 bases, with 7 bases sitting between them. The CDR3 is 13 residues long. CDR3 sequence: CASSHRHNSPLHF. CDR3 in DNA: TGCGCCAGCAGTCACCGACACAATTCACCCCTCCACTTT.

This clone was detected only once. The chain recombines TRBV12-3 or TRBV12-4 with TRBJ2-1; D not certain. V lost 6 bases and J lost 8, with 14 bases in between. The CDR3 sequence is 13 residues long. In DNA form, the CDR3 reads TGTGCCAGCAGCCCACGCAACCTAGATGAGCAGTTCTTC. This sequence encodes CASSPRNLDEQFF.

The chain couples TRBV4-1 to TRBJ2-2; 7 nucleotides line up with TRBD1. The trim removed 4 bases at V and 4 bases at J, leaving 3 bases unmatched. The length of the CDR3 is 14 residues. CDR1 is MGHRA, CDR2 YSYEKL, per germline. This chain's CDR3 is CASSLGTATGELFF. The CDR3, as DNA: TGCGCCAGCAGCCTAGGGACAGCCACCGGGGAGCTGTTTTTT.

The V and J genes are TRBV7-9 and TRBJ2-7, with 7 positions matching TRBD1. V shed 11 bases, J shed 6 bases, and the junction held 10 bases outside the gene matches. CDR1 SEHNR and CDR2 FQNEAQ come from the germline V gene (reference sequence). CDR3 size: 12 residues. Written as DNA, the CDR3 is TGTGCCTTTTTAGATGACAGGGCCGAGCAGTACTTC. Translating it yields CAFLDDRAEQYF.

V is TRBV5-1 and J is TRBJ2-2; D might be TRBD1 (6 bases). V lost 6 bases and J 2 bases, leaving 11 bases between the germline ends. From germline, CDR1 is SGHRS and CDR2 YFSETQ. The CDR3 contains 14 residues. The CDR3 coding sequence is TGCGCCAGCAACCGGGACACCAACACCGGGGAGCTGTTTTTT. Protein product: CASNRDTNTGELFF.

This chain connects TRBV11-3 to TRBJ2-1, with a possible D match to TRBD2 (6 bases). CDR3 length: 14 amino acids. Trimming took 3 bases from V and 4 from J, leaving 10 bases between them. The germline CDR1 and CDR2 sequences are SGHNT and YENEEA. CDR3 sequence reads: CASSFRTIYNEQFF. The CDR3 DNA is TGTGCCAGCAGCTTCAGGACTATTTACAATGAGCAGTTCTTC.

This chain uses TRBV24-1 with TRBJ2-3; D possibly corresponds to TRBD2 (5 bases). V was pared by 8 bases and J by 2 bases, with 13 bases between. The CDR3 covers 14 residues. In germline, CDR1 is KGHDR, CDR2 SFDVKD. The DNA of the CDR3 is TGTGCCACCAAAGGATCGGACTTCACAGATACGCAGTATTTT. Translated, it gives CATKGSDFTDTQYF.

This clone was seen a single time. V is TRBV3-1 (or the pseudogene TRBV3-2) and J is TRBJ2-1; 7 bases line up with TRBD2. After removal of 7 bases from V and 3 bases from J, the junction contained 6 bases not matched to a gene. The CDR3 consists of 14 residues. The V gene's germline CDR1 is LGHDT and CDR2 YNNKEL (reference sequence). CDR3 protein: CASNPSGDYNEQFF. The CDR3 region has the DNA TGTGCCAGCAACCCTAGCGGAGACTACAATGAGCAGTTCTTC.

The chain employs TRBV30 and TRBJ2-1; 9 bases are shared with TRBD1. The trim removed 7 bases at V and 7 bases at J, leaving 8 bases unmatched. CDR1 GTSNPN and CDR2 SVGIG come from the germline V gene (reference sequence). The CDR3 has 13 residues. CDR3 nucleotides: TGTGCCTACTACAGGGGGCAGGGGAATGAGCAGTTCTTC. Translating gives CAYYRGQGNEQFF.

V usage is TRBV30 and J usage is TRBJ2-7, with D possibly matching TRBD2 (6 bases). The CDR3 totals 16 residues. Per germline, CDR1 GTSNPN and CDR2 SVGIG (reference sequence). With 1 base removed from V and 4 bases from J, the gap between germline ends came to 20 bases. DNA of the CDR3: TGTGCCTGGAGTGAACAGACTAGTGTGTCGGAGTACGAGCAGTACTTC. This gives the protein CAWSEQTSVSEYEQYF.

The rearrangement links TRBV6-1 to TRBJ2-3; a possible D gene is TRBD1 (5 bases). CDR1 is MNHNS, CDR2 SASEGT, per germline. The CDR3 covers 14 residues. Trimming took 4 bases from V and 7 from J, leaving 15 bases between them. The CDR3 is CASSVSFRGNTQYF. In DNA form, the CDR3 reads TGTGCCAGCAGTGTATCATTTAGGGGTAATACGCAGTATTTT.

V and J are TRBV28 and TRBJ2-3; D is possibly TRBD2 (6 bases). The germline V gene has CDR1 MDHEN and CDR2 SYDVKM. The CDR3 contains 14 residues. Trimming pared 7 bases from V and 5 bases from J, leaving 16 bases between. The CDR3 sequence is CASKLAGVRDTQYF. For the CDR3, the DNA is TGTGCCAGCAAACTAGCTGGGGTTAGAGATACGCAGTATTTT.

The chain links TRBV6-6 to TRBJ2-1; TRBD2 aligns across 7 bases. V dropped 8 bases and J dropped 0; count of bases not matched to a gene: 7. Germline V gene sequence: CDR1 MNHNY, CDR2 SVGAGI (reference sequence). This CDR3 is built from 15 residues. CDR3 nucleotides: TGTGCCAGCTCAGAAGCGGGGAGCTCCTACAATGAGCAGTTCTTC. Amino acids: CASSEAGSSYNEQFF.